Presented here are 30 T cell receptor beta chains from one specimen sequenced in a study of blood T cell repertoires in COVID-19. Libraries were prepared by immunoSEQ multiplex PCR; TCRdb keeps only in-frame clonotypes and omits some of them. The table includes 240,000 or so clones, about 82% detected once. Sequencing input: PBMCs or T cells enriched from blood (not recorded which). The receptors come from a woman between 50 and 59 years old who had recovered from COVID-19.

Ten or more counts support this clone. The J gene is TRBJ1-2, the V gene TRBV7-9; tentatively, D is TRBD1 (6 bases). CDR3 length: 14 amino acids. CDR1 and CDR2 from the germline V gene are SEHNR and FQNEAQ (reference sequence). Deletions cut 5 bases from V and 8 bases from J, with 18 bases between. The CDR3 DNA sequence: TGTGCCAGCAGCCCACCCGACAGGTCAAACGGCTACACCTTC. It encodes CASSPPDRSNGYTF.

This chain connects TRBV30 to TRBJ1-4; 9 positions match TRBD1. The CDR3 contains 16 residues. Germline V gives CDR1 GTSNPN, CDR2 SVGIG (reference sequence). After removal of 5 bases from V and 3 bases from J, the junction contained 10 bases not matched to a gene. The CDR3 region has the DNA TGTGCCTGGGGAGGGGGACAGGGTACCGCTAATGAAAAACTGTTTTTT. Translation gives CAWGGGQGTANEKLFF.

J is TRBJ2-5 and V is TRBV2, with D possibly matching TRBD1 (7 bases). This CDR3 has 14 amino acids. With 4 bases removed from V and 4 bases from J, the gap between germline ends came to 13 bases. The germline V gene has CDR1 SNHLY and CDR2 FYNNEI. The CDR3, as DNA: TGTGCCAGCAGTGTGACAGGGCGGGGAGAGACCCAGTACTTC. The encoded protein is CASSVTGRGETQYF.

This sequence joins TRBV2 and TRBJ1-2; 9 nucleotides match TRBD1. The CDR3 spans 13 residues. The junction had 10 bases not matched to a gene; V was cut back by 7 bases and J by 10 bases. The germline V gene encodes CDR1 SNHLY and CDR2 FYNNEI. CDR3 DNA sequence: TGTGCCAGCACCCAGGTCGGGACAGGGAACTACACCTTC. Translated, it gives CASTQVGTGNYTF.

The genes are TRBV2 and TRBJ1-2; 7 bases align to TRBD1. The CDR3 runs 13 residues. Germline V CDR1 and CDR2: SNHLY, FYNNEI. V trimming: 6 bases; J trimming: 7 bases; junction bases outside the gene matches: 8. The CDR3, as DNA: TGTGCCAGCAGGACTGACAGGGAGCGTGGCTACACCTTC. This codes for CASRTDRERGYTF.

The genes are TRBV5-1 and TRBJ1-1; TRBD1 matches at 7 bases. Germline V lookup: CDR1 SGHRS, CDR2 YFSETQ. V trimming: 3 bases; J trimming: 3 bases; junction bases outside the gene matches: 5. This CDR3 spans 14 amino acids. CDR3 sequence: CASSSTGLDTEAFF. The CDR3 DNA is TGCGCCAGCAGCTCGACAGGGCTAGACACTGAAGCTTTCTTT.

The J gene is TRBJ2-7, the V gene TRBV9, with TRBD1 identical over 10 bases. The germline gives CDR1 SGDLS, CDR2 YYNGEE. The CDR3 is made up of 14 amino acids. V shed 4 bases and J 2 bases; nucleotides not matched to a gene: 3. In DNA, the CDR3 is TGTGCCAGCAGCCAAGGACAGGGGGCCTACGAGCAGTACTTC. Translation: CASSQGQGAYEQYF.

This CDR3 is CASSYSAGEGTDTQYF. Written as DNA, the CDR3 is TGTGCCAGCAGTTACTCGGCTGGGGAGGGCACAGATACGCAGTATTTT. The chain links TRBV6-5 to TRBJ2-3, with a possible D match to TRBD2 (6 bases). Trimming cost V 0 bases and J 1 base, with 11 bases left between them. From germline, CDR1 is MNHEY and CDR2 SVGAGI. This CDR3 is built from 16 residues.

J is TRBJ1-2 and V is TRBV5-6; 8 bases agree with TRBD1. Looked up from germline, CDR1 is SGHDT and CDR2 is YYEEEE. With 4 bases clipped from V and 5 bases from J, the junction kept 4 bases outside the gene matches. The CDR3 consists of 13 residues. CDR3 DNA: TGTGCCAGCAGCCTGGACAGGGTATATGGCTACACCTTC. Translated: CASSLDRVYGYTF.

The chain employs TRBV5-6 and TRBJ2-5, with D perhaps matching TRBD1 (5 bases). Trimming cost V 4 bases and J 1 base, with 17 bases left between them. Looked up from germline, CDR1 is SGHDT and CDR2 is YYEEEE. This CDR3 has 16 amino acids. CDR3 nucleotide sequence: TGTGCCAGCAGCACCCGACAGATGATCCTCCAAGAGACCCAGTACTTC. The encoded protein is CASSTRQMILQETQYF.

The chain carries TRBV27 and TRBJ2-1; D may be TRBD1 (6 bases). The CDR3 has 15 residues. Germline V gives CDR1 MNHEY, CDR2 SMNVEV (reference sequence). Trimming shortened V by 6 bases and J by 6 bases, and 18 bases separated the two germline ends. CDR3: CASRLDRRMGNEQFF. The CDR3 DNA reads TGTGCCAGCAGGCTCGACAGGCGGATGGGCAATGAGCAGTTCTTC.

The chain links TRBV19 to TRBJ2-3, with 7 bases fitting TRBD2. The V gene end was trimmed by 7 bases and the J gene end by 2 bases; junction bases not matched to a gene: 12. The CDR3 consists of 16 residues. CDR1 and CDR2 (germline): LNHDA, SQIVND (reference sequence). CDR3: CASKPDGLAVTDTQYF. The DNA of the CDR3 is TGTGCCAGTAAGCCCGACGGCCTAGCGGTCACAGATACGCAGTATTTT. Full variable domain (missing parts from reference TRBV19 and TRBJ2-3): DGGITQSPKYLFRKEGQNVTLSCEQNLNHDAMYWYRQDPGQGLRLIYYSQIVNDFQKGDIAEGYSVSREKKESFPLTVTSAQKNPTAFYLCASKPDGLAVTDTQYFGPGTRLTVL.

The genes are TRBV3-1 (or the pseudogene TRBV3-2) and TRBJ1-2; the D gene is possibly TRBD1 (5 bases). The CDR3 loop spans 16 amino acids. Trimming shortened V by 4 bases and J by 7 bases, and 22 bases separated the two germline ends. Germline V CDR1 and CDR2: LGHDT, YNNKEL (reference sequence). Here the CDR3 reads CASSRQGEIYVSGYTF. CDR3 sequence (DNA): TGTGCCAGCAGCCGCCAGGGTGAAATCTATGTATCTGGCTACACCTTC.

CDR3 sequence (DNA): TGTGCCAGCAGTGACGGCTCCCTAGCATACAATGAGCAGTTCTTC. The encoded protein is CASSDGSLAYNEQFF. This sequence joins TRBV6-4 and TRBJ2-1; a possible D gene is TRBD2 (5 bases). The CDR3 is 15 amino acids. V lost 2 bases and J lost 4, with 12 bases in between. Germline lookup yields CDR1 MRHNA and CDR2 SNTAGT.

V usage is TRBV7-2 and J usage is TRBJ2-1, with TRBD2 identical over 13 bases. Germline values: CDR1 SGHTA, CDR2 FQGNSA. This CDR3 comprises 16 residues. The junction had 5 bases not matched to a gene; V was cut back by 2 bases and J by 7 bases. Here the CDR3 reads CASSLSWTSGGNEQFF. The CDR3 region has the DNA TGTGCCAGCAGCTTATCATGGACTAGCGGGGGTAATGAGCAGTTCTTC.

The rearrangement links TRBV4-1 to TRBJ2-4; 7 nucleotides line up with TRBD1. This CDR3 is 18 amino acids long. Germline V CDR1 and CDR2: MGHRA, YSYEKL. After removal of 4 bases from V and 1 base from J, the junction contained 13 bases not matched to a gene. CDR3 protein: CASSPYMRRQGAKNIQYF. In DNA, the CDR3 is TGCGCCAGCAGCCCATATATGCGGAGACAGGGTGCCAAAAACATTCAGTACTTC.

This clone was seen once. This chain links TRBV5-6 with TRBJ1-5; maybe TRBD1 (6 bases). Germline V gives CDR1 SGHDT, CDR2 YYEEEE. This CDR3 spans 15 amino acids. Trimming left V 1 base short and J 6 bases short, with 14 bases between. CDR3 nucleotides: TGTGCCAGCAGCTTGTGGGCAGGGGTTGGTCAGCCCCAGCATTTT. Translation gives CASSLWAGVGQPQHF.

The chain links TRBV30 to TRBJ2-1; 11 bases agree with TRBD1. V dropped 5 bases and J dropped 6; count of bases not matched to a gene: 3. Germline assignment: CDR1 GTSNPN and CDR2 SVGIG (reference sequence). The CDR3 has 13 amino acids. DNA of the CDR3: TGTGCCTGGGCCGGGACAGGGGGCAATGAGCAGTTCTTC. Amino acids: CAWAGTGGNEQFF.

The chain uses TRBV7-2 and TRBJ2-2; TRBD2 matches 9 bases. The germline CDR1 and CDR2 sequences are SGHTA and FQGNSA. Trimming cost V 3 bases and J 8 bases; bases outside gene matches: 4. The CDR3 runs to 14 residues. CDR3 in DNA: TGTGCCAGCAGCTTTGGGACTAGCAGGGGGGAGCTGTTTTTT. Protein product: CASSFGTSRGELFF.

This clone was seen once. The rearrangement joins TRBV12-3 or TRBV12-4 to TRBJ1-1; D unresolved. Between the trimmed V and J ends, which lost 3 bases and 0 bases, there was a span of 5 bases. The CDR3 length is 13 residues. The CDR3 sequence is CASSLVVNTEAFF. For the CDR3, the DNA is TGTGCCAGCAGTTTGGTAGTGAACACTGAAGCTTTCTTT.

The chain couples TRBV7-2 to TRBJ1-2; 7 nucleotides agree with TRBD1. The CDR3 extends over 13 amino acids. CDR1 is SGHTA and CDR2 is FQGNSA in the germline V gene. J lost 8 bases, V lost 3 bases, and 6 bases had no gene match. This chain's CDR3 is CASSFKGGQGYTF. For the CDR3, the DNA is TGTGCCAGCAGCTTTAAAGGGGGCCAGGGCTACACCTTC.

The DNA of the CDR3 is TGTGCCAGCAGCTTAAGTAGGACAGCTAACACTGAAGCTTTCTTT. This gives the protein CASSLSRTANTEAFF. V and J are TRBV11-1 and TRBJ1-1, with D possibly being TRBD1 (6 bases). The CDR3 is made up of 15 amino acids. The germline gives CDR1 SGHAT, CDR2 FQDESV (reference sequence). V was pared by 2 bases and J by 2 bases, with 12 bases between. Complete variable domain (other parts from reference TRBV11-1 and TRBJ1-1): EAEVAQSPRYKITEKSQAVAFWCDPISGHATLYWYRQILGQGPELLVQFQDESVVDDSQLPKDRFSAERLKGVDSTLKIQPAELGDSAMYLCASSLSRTANTEAFFGQGTRLTVV.

CDR3 region: CASSQRDRLNYGYTF. In DNA, the CDR3 is TGCGCCAGCAGCCAAAGGGACAGACTTAACTATGGCTACACCTTC. This chain connects TRBV4-3 to TRBJ1-2; 7 nucleotides line up with TRBD1. J lost 1 base, V lost 2 bases, and 4 bases had no gene match. The CDR3 length is 15 residues. Germline CDR1 is LGHNA and CDR2 is YSLEER.

V and J are TRBV5-4 and TRBJ2-2; 8 positions match TRBD2. The germline gives CDR1 SGHNT, CDR2 YYREEE (reference sequence). The CDR3 runs 17 residues. Germline trimming cut 1 base from V and 0 bases from J; bases unmatched to any gene: 5. CDR3 sequence: CASSLRSGRPNTGELFF. In DNA, the CDR3 is TGTGCCAGCAGCTTGCGGAGCGGGAGACCGAACACCGGGGAGCTGTTTTTT.

V is TRBV7-2 and J is TRBJ2-1; the D gene is possibly TRBD2 (5 bases). V gave up 3 bases and J gave up 0 bases, with 12 bases separating them. Looked up from germline, CDR1 is SGHTA and CDR2 is FQGNSA. The CDR3 runs 16 residues. CDR3 DNA sequence: TGTGCCAGCAGCTTGCGGGCTCCGAGCTCCTACAATGAGCAGTTCTTC. This gives the protein CASSLRAPSSYNEQFF.

The rearrangement joins TRBV5-1 to TRBJ1-2, with D possibly TRBD1 on 6 matching bases. Per the germline V gene, CDR1 is SGHRS and CDR2 is YFSETQ. V was clipped by 9 bases and J by 0 bases, with 15 bases between them. This CDR3 has 14 amino acids. The CDR3 is CATRTEITNYGYTF. The CDR3 DNA reads TGCGCCACCAGGACAGAAATCACTAACTATGGCTACACCTTC.

The genes are TRBV30 and TRBJ1-1; D remains unclear. The CDR3 length is 13 residues. CDR1 and CDR2 (germline): GTSNPN, SVGIG (reference sequence). With 4 bases removed from V and 0 bases from J, the gap between germline ends came to 9 bases. CDR3 sequence reads: CAWIGRLNTEAFF. The CDR3 DNA reads TGTGCCTGGATCGGCAGGTTGAACACTGAAGCTTTCTTT. The whole variable domain, remainder taken from reference TRBV30 and TRBJ1-1, is SQTIHQWPATLVQPVGSPLSLECTVEGTSNPNLYWYRQAAGRGLQLLFYSVGIGQISSEVPQNLSASRPQDRQFILSSKKLLLSDSGFYLCAWIGRLNTEAFFGQGTRLTVV.

This chain links TRBV7-2 with TRBJ2-5; TRBD2 matches at 7 bases. Germline lookup yields CDR1 SGHTA and CDR2 FQGNSA. The CDR3 runs to 15 residues. V lost 5 bases to trimming and J lost 5 bases; unmatched junction nucleotides: 11. CDR3: CASSPFGLVGETQYF. The CDR3 DNA reads TGTGCCAGCAGCCCGTTCGGACTAGTGGGCGAGACCCAGTACTTC.

This clone was counted a single time. The chain combines TRBV19 with TRBJ1-2, with D perhaps matching TRBD1 (6 bases). The V gene's germline CDR1 is LNHDA and CDR2 SQIVND (reference sequence). CDR3 length equals 12 residues. With 9 bases removed from V and 4 bases from J, the gap between germline ends came to 12 bases. CDR3 protein: CASQGTFYGYTF. The CDR3 DNA reads TGTGCCAGCCAGGGGACCTTCTATGGCTACACCTTC.

This chain links TRBV5-1 with TRBJ1-4, with 7 bases lining up with TRBD1. Looked up from germline, CDR1 is SGHRS and CDR2 is YFSETQ. V lost 4 bases, J lost 5 bases, and 5 bases stayed unmatched. This CDR3 contains 14 residues. The CDR3 region has the DNA TGCGCCAGCAGCAAGGGACAGATAAATGAAAAACTGTTTTTT. Protein: CASSKGQINEKLFF. The entire variable domain, with the rest obtained from reference TRBV5-1 and TRBJ1-4, is as follows: KAGVTQTPRYLIKTRGQQVTLSCSPISGHRSVSWYQQTPGQGLQFLFEYFSETQRNKGNFPGRFSGRQFSNSRSEMNVSTLELGDSALYLCASSKGQINEKLFFGSGTQLSVL.